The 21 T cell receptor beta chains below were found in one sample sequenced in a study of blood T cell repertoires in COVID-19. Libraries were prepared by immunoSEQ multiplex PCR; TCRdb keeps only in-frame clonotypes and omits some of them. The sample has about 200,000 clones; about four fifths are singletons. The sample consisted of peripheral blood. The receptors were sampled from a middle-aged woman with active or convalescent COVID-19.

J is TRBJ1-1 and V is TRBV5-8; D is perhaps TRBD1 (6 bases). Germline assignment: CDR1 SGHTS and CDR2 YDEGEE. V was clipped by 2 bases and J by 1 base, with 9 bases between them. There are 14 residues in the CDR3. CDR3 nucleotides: TGTGCCAGCAGCTTCTGGACAGAGAACACTGAAGCTTTCTTT. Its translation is CASSFWTENTEAFF. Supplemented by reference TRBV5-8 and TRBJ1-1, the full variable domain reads EAGVTQSPTHLIKTRGQQATLRCSPISGHTSVYWYQQALGLGLQFLLWYDEGEERNRGNFPPRFSGRQFPNYSSELNVNALELEDSALYLCASSFWTENTEAFFGQGTRLTVV.

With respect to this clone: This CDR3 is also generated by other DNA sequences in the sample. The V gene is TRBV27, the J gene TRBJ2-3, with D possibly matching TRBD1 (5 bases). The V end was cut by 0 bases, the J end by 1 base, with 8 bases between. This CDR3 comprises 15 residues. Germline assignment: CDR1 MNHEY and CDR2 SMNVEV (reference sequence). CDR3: CASSLSQGGTDTQYF. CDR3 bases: TGTGCCAGCAGTTTATCCCAAGGGGGCACAGATACGCAGTATTTT.

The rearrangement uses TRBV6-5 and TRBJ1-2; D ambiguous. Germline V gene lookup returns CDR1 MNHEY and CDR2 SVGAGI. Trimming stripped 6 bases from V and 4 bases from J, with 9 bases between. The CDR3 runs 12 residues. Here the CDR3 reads CASRDEGYGYTF. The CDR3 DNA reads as TGTGCCAGCAGGGACGAGGGCTATGGCTACACCTTC.

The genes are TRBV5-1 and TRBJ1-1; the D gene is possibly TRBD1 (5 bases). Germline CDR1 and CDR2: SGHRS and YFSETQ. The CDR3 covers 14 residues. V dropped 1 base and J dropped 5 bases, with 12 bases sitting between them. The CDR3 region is CASSLMGPRTEAFF. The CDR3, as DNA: TGCGCCAGCAGCTTGATGGGGCCGAGGACTGAAGCTTTCTTT.

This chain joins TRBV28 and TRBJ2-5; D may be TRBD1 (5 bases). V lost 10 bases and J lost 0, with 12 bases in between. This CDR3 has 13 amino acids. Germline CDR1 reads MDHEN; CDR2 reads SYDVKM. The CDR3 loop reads CATDPRDQETQYF. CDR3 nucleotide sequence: TGTGCCACCGACCCCAGGGACCAAGAGACCCAGTACTTC.

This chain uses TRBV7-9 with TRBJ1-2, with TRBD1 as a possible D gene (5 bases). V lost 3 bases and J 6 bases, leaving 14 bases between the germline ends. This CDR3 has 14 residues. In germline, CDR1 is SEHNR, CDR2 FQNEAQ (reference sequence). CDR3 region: CASSLAPYRNGYTF. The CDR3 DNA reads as TGTGCCAGCAGCTTGGCGCCTTACAGGAATGGCTACACCTTC.

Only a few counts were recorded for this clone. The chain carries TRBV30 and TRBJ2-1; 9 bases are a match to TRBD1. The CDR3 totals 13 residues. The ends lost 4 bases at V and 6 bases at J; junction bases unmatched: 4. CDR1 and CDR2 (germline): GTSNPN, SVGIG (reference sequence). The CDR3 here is CAWIGQGPNEQFF. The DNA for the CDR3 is TGTGCCTGGATCGGACAGGGGCCCAATGAGCAGTTCTTC.

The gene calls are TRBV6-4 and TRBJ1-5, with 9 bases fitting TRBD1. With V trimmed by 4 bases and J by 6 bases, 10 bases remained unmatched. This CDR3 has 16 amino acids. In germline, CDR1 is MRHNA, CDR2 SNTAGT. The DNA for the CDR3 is TGTGCCAGCAGTGCCCTGGACAGGGGTAGTGGTCAGCCCCAGCATTTT. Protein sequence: CASSALDRGSGQPQHF.

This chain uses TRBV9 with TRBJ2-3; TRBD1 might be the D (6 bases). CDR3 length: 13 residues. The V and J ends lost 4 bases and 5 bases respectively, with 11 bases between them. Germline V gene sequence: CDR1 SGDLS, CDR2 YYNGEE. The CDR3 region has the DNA TGTGCCAGCAGCACTACAGGGCAAGATACGCAGTATTTT. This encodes CASSTTGQDTQYF. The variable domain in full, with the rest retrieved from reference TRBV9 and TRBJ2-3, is DSGVTQTPKHLITATGQRVTLRCSPRSGDLSVYWYQQSLDQGLQFLIQYYNGEERAKGNILERFSAQQFPDLHSELNLSSLELGDSALYFCASSTTGQDTQYFGPGTRLTVL.

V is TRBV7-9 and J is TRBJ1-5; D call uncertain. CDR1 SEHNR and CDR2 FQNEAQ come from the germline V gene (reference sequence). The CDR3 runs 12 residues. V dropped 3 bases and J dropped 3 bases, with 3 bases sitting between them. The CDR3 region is CASSFSNQPQHF. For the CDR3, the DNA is TGTGCCAGCAGCTTCTCCAATCAGCCCCAGCATTTT.

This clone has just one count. CDR3 nucleotide sequence: TGTGCCAGCAGTTCTCTGACAGGGGGGGGAGAAAAACTGTTTTTT. Its translation is CASSSLTGGGEKLFF. This chain connects TRBV6-2 or TRBV6-3 to TRBJ1-4; 9 bases agree with TRBD1. The CDR3 contains 15 residues. CDR1 and CDR2 (germline): MNHEY, SVGEGT. With 4 bases clipped from V and 8 bases from J, the junction kept 8 bases outside the gene matches.

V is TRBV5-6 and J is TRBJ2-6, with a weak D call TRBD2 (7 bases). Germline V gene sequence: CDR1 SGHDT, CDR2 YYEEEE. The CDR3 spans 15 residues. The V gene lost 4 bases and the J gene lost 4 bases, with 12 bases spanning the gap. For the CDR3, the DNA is TGTGCCAGCAGCCTCGGGGGGCTCGGGGCCAACGTCCTGACTTTC. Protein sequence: CASSLGGLGANVLTF.

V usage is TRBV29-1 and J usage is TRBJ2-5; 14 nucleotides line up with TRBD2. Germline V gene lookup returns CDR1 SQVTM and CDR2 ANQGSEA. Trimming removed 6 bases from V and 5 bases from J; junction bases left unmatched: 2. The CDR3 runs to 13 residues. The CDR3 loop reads CSVGTSGSETQYF. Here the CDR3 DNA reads TGCAGCGTGGGGACTAGCGGGAGTGAGACCCAGTACTTC.

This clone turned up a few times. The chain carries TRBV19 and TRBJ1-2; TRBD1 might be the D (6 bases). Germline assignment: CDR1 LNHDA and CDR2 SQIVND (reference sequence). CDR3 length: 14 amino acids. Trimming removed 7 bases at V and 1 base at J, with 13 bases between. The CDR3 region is CASTWGQHNYGYTF. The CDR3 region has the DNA TGTGCCAGTACCTGGGGACAACATAACTATGGCTACACCTTC.

Here the CDR3 DNA reads TGCGCCAGCAGCACCTACTTGGGACAGTATAATTCACCCCTCCACTTT. Its protein is CASSTYLGQYNSPLHF. The chain has TRBV4-3 and TRBJ1-6, with 7 bases fitting TRBD1. The germline gives CDR1 LGHNA, CDR2 YSLEER. There are 16 residues in the CDR3. Trimming cost V 5 bases and J 4 bases; bases outside gene matches: 8.

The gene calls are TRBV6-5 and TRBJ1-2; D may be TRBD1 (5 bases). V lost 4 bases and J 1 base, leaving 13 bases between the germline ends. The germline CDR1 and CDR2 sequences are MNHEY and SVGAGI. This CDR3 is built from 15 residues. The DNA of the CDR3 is TGTGCCAGCAGTTCCACGGGCAGGGATAACTATGGCTACACCTTC. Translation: CASSSTGRDNYGYTF.

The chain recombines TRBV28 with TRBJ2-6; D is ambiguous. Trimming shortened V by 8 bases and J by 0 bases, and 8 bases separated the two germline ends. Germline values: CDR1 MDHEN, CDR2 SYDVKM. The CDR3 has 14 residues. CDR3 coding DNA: TGTGCCAGCCGTCCCCGCTCTGGGGCCAACGTCCTGACTTTC. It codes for CASRPRSGANVLTF.

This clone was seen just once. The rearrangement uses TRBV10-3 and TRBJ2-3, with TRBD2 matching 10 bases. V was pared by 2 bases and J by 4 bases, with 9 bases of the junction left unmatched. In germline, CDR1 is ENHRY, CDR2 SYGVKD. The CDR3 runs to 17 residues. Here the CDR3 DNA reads TGTGCCATCAGTGAGACTTGGACTAGCGGCGGGGCAGATACGCAGTATTTT. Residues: CAISETWTSGGADTQYF.

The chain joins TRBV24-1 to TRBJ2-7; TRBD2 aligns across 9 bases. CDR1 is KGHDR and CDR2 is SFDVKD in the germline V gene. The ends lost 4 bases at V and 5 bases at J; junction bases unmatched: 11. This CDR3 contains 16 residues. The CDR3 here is CATSEASGKAPHEQYF. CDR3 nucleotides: TGTGCCACCAGTGAAGCTAGCGGGAAAGCCCCTCACGAGCAGTACTTC.

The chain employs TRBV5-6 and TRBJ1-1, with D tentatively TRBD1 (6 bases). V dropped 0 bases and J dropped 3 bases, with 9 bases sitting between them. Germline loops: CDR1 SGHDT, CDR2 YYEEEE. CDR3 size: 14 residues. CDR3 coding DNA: TGTGCCAGCAGCTTGGGGACAGCATACACTGAAGCTTTCTTT. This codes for CASSLGTAYTEAFF.

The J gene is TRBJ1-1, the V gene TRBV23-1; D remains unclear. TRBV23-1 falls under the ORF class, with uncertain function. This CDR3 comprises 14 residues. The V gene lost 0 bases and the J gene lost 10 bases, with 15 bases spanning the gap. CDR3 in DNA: TGCGCCAGCAGTCAATCAACGGGGAATAAAGGAGCTTTCTTT. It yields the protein CASSQSTGNKGAFF.